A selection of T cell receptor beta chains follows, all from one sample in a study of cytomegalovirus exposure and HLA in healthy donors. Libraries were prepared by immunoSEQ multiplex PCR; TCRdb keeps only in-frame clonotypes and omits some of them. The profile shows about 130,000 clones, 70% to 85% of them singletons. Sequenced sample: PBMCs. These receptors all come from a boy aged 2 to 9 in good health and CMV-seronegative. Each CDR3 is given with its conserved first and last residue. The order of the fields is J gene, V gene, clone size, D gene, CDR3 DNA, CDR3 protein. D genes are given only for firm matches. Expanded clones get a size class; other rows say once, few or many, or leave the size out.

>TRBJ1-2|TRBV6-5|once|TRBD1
TGTGCCAGCACCATGAGGACAGGCCATATGGTGGTAACCTTC
CASTMRTGHMVVTF
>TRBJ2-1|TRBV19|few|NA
TGTGCCCGACCCCGTGGGGGGGGCCACAATGAGCAGTTCTTC
CARPRGGGHNEQFF
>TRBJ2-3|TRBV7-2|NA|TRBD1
TGTGCCAGCAGCTATAGCCGGCCGGACAGGGGGAGGACAGATACGCAGTATTTT
CASSYSRPDRGRTDTQYF
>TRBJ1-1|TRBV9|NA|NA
TGTGCCAGCAGCGGGGGGGGCCGGGAGACTGAAGCTTTCTTT
CASSGGGRETEAFF
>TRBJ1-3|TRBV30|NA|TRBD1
TGTGCCTGGAGTCTATCCGGACAGGGCATTGGAAACACCATATATTTT
CAWSLSGQGIGNTIYF
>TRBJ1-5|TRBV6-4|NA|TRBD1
TGTGCCAGCGCCCCCGGGACAGGGGACAATCAGCCCCAGCATTTT
CASAPGTGDNQPQHF
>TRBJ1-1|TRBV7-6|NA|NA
TGTGCCAGCAGCTTAGTGAGCGGGAGTGAAGCTTTCTTT
CASSLVSGSEAFF
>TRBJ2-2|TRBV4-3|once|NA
TGCGCCAGCAGCCAAGATATGAGCCAGGTCGCCGGGGAGCTGTTTTTT
CASSQDMSQVAGELFF
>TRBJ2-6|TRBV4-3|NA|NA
TGCGCCAGCAGCCCCCAAATCACAGGGACTGGGGCCAACGTCCTGACTTTC
CASSPQITGTGANVLTF
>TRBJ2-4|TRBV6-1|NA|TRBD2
TGTGCCAGCACGCCTGGAGCGGGAGGGGGGAGCATTCAGTACTTC
CASTPGAGGGSIQYF
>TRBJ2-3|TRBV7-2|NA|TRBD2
TGTGCCAGCAGCTCGACTAGCGGGCGAGGAGATACGCAGTATTTT
CASSSTSGRGDTQYF
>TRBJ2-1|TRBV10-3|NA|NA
TGTGCCATCAGTGAGTCGGAGGCAGGATACAATGAGCAGTTCTTC
CAISESEAGYNEQFF
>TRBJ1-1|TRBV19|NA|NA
TGTGCCAGTAGTTCGGATTGGGGGGGCAACACTGAAGCTTTCTTT
CASSSDWGGNTEAFF
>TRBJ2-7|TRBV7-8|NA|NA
TGTGCCAGCAGGTCTGACTGGGGGGATAGGCAGTACTTC
CASRSDWGDRQYF
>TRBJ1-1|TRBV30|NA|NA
TGTGCCTCCGCCCTCCAGGGTTCTGAAGCTTTCTTT
CASALQGSEAFF
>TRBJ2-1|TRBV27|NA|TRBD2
TGTGCCAGCAGTTTATCCGGGCTAGCGGGAGGGGGAACCTACAATGAGCAGTTCTTC
CASSLSGLAGGGTYNEQFF
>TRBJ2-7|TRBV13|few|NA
TGTGCCAGCAGCTTAGGTCCAGTTACCTACGAGCAGTACTTC
CASSLGPVTYEQYF
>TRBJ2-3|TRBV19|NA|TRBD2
TGTGCCACCAAGGGGGTAGGGACTAGCACCGATACGCAGTATTTT
CATKGVGTSTDTQYF
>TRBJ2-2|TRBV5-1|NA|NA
TGCGCCAGCAGCATCACAGGGTTTTCCACCGGGGAGCTGTTTTTT
CASSITGFSTGELFF
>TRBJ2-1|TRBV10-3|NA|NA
TGTGCCATCAGGCCGGGACTTTCCTCCTACAATGAGCAGTTCTTC
CAIRPGLSSYNEQFF
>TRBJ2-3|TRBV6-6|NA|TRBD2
TGTGCCAGCTCCCTAGCGGGGGGTCCAGATACGCAGTATTTT
CASSLAGGPDTQYF
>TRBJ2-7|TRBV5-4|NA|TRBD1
TGTGCCAGCAGCTTGACAGGGGGCGCATGGGTCTTC
CASSLTGGAWVF
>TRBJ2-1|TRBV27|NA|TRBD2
TGTGCCAGCACCTCGGGACTAGCGGAATACAATGAGCAGTTCTTC
CASTSGLAEYNEQFF
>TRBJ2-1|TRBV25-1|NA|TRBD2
TGTGCCAGCGGCAGGAGCGGGAGTGGATATGAGCAGTTCTTC
CASGRSGSGYEQFF
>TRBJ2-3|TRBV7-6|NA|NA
TGTGCCAGCAGCTTAGAGGAGACAGATACGCAGTATTTT
CASSLEETDTQYF
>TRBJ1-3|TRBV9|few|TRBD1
TGTGCCAGCAGCCAACCGGGACAGATATATTTT
CASSQPGQIYF
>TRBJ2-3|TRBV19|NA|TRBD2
TGTGCCAGTAGTCTGAGGACTAGCGGGGTACCAGATACGCAGTATTTT
CASSLRTSGVPDTQYF
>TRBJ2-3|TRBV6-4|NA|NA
TGTGCCAGCAACCCGAAACGACAGGCCCCACGGAGCACAGATACGCAGTATTTT
CASNPKRQAPRSTDTQYF
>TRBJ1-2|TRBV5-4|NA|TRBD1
TGTGCCAGCAGCTCTCGAGGACAGGGCTATGGCTACACCTTC
CASSSRGQGYGYTF
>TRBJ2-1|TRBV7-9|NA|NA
TGTGCCAGCAGCTTAGACGGGGGCTCCTACAATGAGCAGTTCTTC
CASSLDGGSYNEQFF
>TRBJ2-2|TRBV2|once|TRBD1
TGTGCCAGCAGTTTGGACAGGGGGGCTTACACCGGGGAGCTGTTTTTT
CASSLDRGAYTGELFF
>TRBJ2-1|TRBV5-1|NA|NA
TGCGCCAGCAGCCGACCGGGACTGTCGAGCTCCTACAATGAGCAGTTCTTC
CASSRPGLSSSYNEQFF
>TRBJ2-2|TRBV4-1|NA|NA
TGCGCCAGCAGCCAAGAAGCCCGGGGGACCGGGGAGCTGTTTTTT
CASSQEARGTGELFF
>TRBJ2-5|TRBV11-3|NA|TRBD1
TGTGCCAGCAGCCCACGGGACAGGGGGCGGGAGACCCAGTACTTC
CASSPRDRGRETQYF
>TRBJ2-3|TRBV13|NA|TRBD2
TGTGCCAGCAGCACCACCCCTAGCGGGGACACAGATACGCAGTATTTT
CASSTTPSGDTDTQYF
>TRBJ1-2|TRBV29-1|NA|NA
TGCAGCGATGGCGGGGGATGGGGTGGCTACACCTTC
CSDGGGWGGYTF
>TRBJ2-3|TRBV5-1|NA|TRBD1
TGCGCCAGCAGCTTGGCCGACAGGGGGGCAGATACGCAGTATTTT
CASSLADRGADTQYF
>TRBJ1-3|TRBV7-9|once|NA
TGTTCCAGCAGCTCTCGACAGCACTTCCAATCTGGAAACACCATATATTTT
CSSSSRQHFQSGNTIYF
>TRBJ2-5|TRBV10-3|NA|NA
TGTGCCATCAGTGAGTCCTCGGGTGTAGGGGGGACCCAGTACTTC
CAISESSGVGGTQYF
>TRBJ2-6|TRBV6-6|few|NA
TGTGCCAGCAGTTACGAAGGGGCTGGGGCCAACGTCCTGACTTTC
CASSYEGAGANVLTF
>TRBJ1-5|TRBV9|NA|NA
TGTGCCAGCAGCGTAGGCGTCGGGAGCAATCAGCCCCAGCATTTT
CASSVGVGSNQPQHF
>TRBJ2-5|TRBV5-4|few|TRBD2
TGTGCCAGCAGCCGCAAGGGACTAGCGGGAGGGCCCCTACAAGAGACCCAGTACTTC
CASSRKGLAGGPLQETQYF
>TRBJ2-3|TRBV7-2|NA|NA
TGTGCCAGCAGCTTAGACAGGGAAACAGATACGCAGTATTTT
CASSLDRETDTQYF
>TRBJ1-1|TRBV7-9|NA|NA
TGTGCCAGCAGCTTGAGCCCGGGTGGGACTGAAGCTTTCTTT
CASSLSPGGTEAFF
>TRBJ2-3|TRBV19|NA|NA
TGTGCCAGTAGTATAGTGGGTAGCGGAAGCACAGATACGCAGTATTTT
CASSIVGSGSTDTQYF
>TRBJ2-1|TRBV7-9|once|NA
TGTGCCAGCAGCTTAGATCGGGTCGAGCAGTTCTTC
CASSLDRVEQFF
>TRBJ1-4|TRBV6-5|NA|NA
TGTGCCAGCAGGATTACGAGTAGGGCGGGTGAAAAACTGTTTTTT
CASRITSRAGEKLFF